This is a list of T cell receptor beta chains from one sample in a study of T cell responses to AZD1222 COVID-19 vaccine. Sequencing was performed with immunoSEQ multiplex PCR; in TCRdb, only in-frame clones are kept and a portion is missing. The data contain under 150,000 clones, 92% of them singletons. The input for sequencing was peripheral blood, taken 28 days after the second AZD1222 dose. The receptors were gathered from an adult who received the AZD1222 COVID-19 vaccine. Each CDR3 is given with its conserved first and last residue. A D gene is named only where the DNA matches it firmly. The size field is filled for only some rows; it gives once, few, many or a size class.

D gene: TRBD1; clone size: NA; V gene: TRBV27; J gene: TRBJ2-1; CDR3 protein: CASRQGATLGNEQFF; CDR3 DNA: TGTGCCAGCAGACAGGGGGCTACCTTGGGGAATGAGCAGTTCTTC
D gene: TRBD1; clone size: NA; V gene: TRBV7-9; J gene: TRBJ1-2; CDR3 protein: CASSPGGAGGYTF; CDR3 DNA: TGTGCCAGCAGCCCAGGGGGCGCAGGTGGCTACACCTTC
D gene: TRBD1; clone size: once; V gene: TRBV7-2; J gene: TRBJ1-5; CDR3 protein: CASSPGTGMNQPQHF; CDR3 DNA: TGTGCCAGCAGCCCAGGGACAGGGATGAATCAGCCCCAGCATTTT
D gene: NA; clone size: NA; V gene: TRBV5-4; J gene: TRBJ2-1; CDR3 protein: CASSLASYNEQFF; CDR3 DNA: TGTGCCAGCAGCTTGGCTTCCTACAATGAGCAGTTCTTC
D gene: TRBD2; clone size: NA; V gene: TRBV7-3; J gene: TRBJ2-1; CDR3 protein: CASSLMGGRSDEQFF; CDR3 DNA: TGTGCCAGCAGCTTAATGGGCGGGAGGAGCGATGAGCAGTTCTTC
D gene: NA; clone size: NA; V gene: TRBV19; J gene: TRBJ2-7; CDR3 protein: CASSRRGGLSYEQYF; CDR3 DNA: TGTGCCAGTAGTCGAAGGGGGGGCCTATCCTACGAGCAGTACTTC
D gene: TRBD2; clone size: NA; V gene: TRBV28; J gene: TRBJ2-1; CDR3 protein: CASSLLREFSEQFF; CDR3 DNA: TGTGCCAGCAGTTTGCTGCGGGAGTTCTCTGAGCAGTTCTTC
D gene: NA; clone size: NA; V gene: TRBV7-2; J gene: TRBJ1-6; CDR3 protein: CASSAAVLNSPLHF; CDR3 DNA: TGTGCCAGCAGCGCAGCGGTCCTAAATTCACCCCTCCACTTT
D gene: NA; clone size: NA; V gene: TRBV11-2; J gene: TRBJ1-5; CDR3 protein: CASSSEGPQHF; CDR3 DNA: TGTGCCAGCAGCTCCGAGGGGCCCCAGCATTTT
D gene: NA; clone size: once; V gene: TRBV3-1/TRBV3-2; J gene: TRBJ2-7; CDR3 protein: CASSLDNEDEQYF; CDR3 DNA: TGTGCCAGCAGCTTGGACAATGAGGACGAGCAGTACTTC
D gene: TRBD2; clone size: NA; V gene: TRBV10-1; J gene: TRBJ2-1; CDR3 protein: CASSDGTSYNEQFF; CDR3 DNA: TGCGCCAGCAGTGATGGGACTAGCTACAATGAGCAGTTCTTC
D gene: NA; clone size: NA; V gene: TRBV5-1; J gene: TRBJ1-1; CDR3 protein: CASSLEGNPMDTEAFF; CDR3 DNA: TGCGCCAGCAGCTTGGAGGGGAATCCGATGGACACTGAAGCTTTCTTT
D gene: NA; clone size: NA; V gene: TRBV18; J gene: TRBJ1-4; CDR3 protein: CASSPNQGSNEKLFF; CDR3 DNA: TGTGCCAGCTCACCGAACCAGGGGTCTAATGAAAAACTGTTTTTT
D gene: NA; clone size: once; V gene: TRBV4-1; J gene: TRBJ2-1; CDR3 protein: CASSQYGQGWNEQFF; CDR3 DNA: TGCGCCAGCAGCCAATATGGGCAGGGGTGGAATGAGCAGTTCTTC
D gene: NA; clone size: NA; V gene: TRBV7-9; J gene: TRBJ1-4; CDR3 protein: CASSLAQSEKLFF; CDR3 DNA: TGTGCCAGCAGCTTAGCGCAATCAGAAAAACTGTTTTTT
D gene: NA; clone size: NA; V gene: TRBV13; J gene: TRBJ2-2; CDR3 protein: CASTILPGTLRVTGELFF; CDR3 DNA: TGTGCCAGCACCATACTACCCGGGACCCTGAGGGTGACCGGGGAGCTGTTTTTT
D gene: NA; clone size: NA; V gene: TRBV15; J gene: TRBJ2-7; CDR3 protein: CATSREPEGYEQYF; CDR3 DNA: TGTGCCACCAGCAGAGAGCCGGAGGGCTACGAGCAGTACTTC
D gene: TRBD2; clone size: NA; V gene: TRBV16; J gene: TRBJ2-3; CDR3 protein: CASTPSGRNTDTQYF; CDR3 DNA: TGTGCCAGCACACCTAGCGGGAGGAACACAGATACGCAGTATTTT
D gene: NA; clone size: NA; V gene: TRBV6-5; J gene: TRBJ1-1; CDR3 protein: CASGGRLNTEAFF; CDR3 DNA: TGTGCCAGCGGAGGACGGTTGAACACTGAAGCTTTCTTT
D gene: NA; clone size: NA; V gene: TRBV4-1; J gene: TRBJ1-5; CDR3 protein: CASSHLGGSNQPQHF; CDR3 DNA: TGCGCCAGCAGCCATCTTGGGGGCAGCAATCAGCCCCAGCATTTT
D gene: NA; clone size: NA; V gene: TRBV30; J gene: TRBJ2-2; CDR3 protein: CAWSHSGELFF; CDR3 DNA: TGTGCCTGGAGTCACTCCGGGGAGCTGTTTTTT
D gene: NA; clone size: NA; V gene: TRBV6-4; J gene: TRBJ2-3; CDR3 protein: CASRVRAYF; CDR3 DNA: TGTGCCAGCCGGGTCAGGGCGTATTTT
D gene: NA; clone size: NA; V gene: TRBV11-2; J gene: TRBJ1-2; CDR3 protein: CASSDTNYGYTF; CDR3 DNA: TGTGCCAGCAGCGATACAAATTATGGCTACACCTTC
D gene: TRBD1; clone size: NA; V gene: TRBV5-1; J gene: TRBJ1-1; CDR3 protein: CASTQGGNTEAFF; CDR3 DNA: TGCGCCAGCACCCAGGGGGGTAACACTGAAGCTTTCTTT
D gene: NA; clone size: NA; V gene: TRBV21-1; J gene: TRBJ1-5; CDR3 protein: CASTKQGSHQPQHF; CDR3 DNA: TGTGCCAGCACGAAACAGGGGTCTCATCAGCCCCAGCATTTT
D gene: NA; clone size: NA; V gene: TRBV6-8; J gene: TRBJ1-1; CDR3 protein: CASVRAGRREAFF; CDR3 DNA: TGTGCCAGCGTGAGGGCAGGGAGGAGGGAAGCTTTCTTT
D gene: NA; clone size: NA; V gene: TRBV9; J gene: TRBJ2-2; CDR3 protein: CASSVSNTGELFF; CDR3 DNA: TGTGCCAGCAGCGTTTCGAACACCGGGGAGCTGTTTTTT
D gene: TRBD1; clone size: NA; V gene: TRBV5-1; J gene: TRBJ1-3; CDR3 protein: CASSLLDRGRGNTIYF; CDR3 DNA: TGCGCCAGCAGCCTACTCGACAGGGGACGTGGAAACACCATATATTTT
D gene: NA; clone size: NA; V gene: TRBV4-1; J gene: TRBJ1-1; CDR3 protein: CASSQARRTAIRSEAFF; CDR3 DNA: TGCGCCAGCAGCCAGGCCCGACGGACAGCCATCCGTTCCGAAGCTTTCTTT
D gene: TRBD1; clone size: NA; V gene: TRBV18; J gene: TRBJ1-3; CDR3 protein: CASSPGQNKGNTIYF; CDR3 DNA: TGTGCCAGCTCACCGGGACAGAATAAGGGAAACACCATATATTTT